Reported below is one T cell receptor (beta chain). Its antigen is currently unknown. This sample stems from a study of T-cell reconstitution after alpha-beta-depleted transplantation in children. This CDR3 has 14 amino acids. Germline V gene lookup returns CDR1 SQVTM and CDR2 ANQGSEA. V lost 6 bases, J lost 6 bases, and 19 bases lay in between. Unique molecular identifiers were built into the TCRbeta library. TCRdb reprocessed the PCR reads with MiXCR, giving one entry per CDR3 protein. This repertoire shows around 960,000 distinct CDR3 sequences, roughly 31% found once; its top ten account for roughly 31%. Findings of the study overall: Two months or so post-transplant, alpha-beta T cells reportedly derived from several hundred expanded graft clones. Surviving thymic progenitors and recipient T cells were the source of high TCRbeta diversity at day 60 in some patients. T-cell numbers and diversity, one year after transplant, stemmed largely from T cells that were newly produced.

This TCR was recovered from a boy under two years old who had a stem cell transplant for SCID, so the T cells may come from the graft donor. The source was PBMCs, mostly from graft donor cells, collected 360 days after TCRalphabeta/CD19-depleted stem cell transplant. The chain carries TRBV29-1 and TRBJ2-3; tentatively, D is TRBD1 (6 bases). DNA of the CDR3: TGCAGCGTCCTGGGACACAGGGAAACTGATACGCAGTATTTT. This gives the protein CSVLGHRETDTQYF.